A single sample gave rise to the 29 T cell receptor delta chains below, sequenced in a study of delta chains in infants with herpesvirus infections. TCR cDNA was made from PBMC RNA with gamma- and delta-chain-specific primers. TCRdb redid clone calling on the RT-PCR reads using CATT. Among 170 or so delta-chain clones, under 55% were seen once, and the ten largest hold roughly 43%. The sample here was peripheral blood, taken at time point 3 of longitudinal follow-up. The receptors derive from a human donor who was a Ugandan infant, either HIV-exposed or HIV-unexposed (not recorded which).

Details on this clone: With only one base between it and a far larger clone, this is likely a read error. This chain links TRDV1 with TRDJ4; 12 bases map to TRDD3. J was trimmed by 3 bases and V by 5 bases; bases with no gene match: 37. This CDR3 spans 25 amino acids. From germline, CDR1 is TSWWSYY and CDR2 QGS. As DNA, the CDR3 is TGTGCTCTTGGGTTTCCCAAGGCCTTCCTACGTGTGACTGGGGGATACTGGGGCGGTCGAGGACCCCTGATCTTT. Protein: CALGFPKAFLRVTGGYWGGRGPLIF.

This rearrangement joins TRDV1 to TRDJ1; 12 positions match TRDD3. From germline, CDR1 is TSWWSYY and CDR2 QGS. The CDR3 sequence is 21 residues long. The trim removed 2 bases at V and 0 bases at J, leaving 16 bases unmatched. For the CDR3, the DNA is TGTGCTCTTGGGGAAAATTCAAGACCACTGGGGGATACAGGGCACACCGATAAACTCATCTTT. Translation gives CALGENSRPLGDTGHTDKLIF.

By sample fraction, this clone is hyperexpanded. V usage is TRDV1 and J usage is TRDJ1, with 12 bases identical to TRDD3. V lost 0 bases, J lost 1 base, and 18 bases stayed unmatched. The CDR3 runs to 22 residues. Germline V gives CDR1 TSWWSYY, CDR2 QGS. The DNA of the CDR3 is TGTGCTCTTGGGGAACTAGAATCCCTTTCCCCCTGGGGGATACGAGGCACCGATAAACTCATCTTT. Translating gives CALGELESLSPWGIRGTDKLIF.

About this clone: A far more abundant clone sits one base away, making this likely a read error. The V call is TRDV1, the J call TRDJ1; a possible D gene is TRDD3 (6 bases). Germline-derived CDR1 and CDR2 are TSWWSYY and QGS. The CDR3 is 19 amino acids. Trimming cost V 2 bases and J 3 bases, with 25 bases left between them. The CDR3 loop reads CALGERFQRFGDHSDKLIF. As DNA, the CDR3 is TGTGCTCTTGGGGAAAGGTTCCAGCGCTTCGGGGATCACTCCGATAAACTCATCTTT.

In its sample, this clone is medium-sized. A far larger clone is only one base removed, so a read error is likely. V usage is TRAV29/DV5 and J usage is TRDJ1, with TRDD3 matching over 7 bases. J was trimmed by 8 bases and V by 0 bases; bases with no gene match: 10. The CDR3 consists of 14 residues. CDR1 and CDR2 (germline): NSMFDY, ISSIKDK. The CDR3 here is CAASGLWGRRKLIF. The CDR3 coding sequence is TGTGCAGCAAGCGGTCTTTGGGGGAGACGAAAACTCATCTTT.

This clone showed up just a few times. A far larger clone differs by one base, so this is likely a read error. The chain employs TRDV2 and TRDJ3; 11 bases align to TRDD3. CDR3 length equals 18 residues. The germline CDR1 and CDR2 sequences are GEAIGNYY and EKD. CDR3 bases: TGTGCCTGTGACACTGGGGGATACGGGCACTGGGACCCCCGACAGATGTTTTTC. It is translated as CACDTGGYGHWDPRQMFF.

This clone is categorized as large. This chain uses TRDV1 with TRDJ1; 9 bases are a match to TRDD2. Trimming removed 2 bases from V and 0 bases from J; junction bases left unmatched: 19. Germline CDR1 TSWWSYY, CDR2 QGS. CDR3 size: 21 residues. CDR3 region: CALGEAFLLPAVVPNTDKLIF. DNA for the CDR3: TGTGCTCTTGGGGAAGCCTTCCTACTTCCCGCGGTGGTTCCGAACACCGATAAACTCATCTTT.

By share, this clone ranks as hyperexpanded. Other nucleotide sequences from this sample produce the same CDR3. CDR3 nucleotides: TGTGCTCTTGGGGCCAAATGGGATGGACTGGGGGATTGTGTCGATAAACTCATCTTT. Its translation: CALGAKWDGLGDCVDKLIF. The J gene is TRDJ1, the V gene TRDV1, with 10 bases identical to TRDD3. The junction had 18 bases not matched to a gene; V was cut back by 4 bases and J by 4 bases. Germline V CDR1 and CDR2: TSWWSYY, QGS. There are 19 residues in the CDR3.

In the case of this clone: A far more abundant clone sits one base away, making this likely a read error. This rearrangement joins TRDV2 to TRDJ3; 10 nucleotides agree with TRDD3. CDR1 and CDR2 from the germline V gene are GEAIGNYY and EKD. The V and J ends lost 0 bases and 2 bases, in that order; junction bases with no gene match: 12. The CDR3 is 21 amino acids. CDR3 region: CACDTVTRGIRRAWDTRQMFF. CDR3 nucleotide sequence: TGTGCCTGTGACACCGTAACTAGGGGGATACGCAGAGCCTGGGACACCCGACAGATGTTTTTC.

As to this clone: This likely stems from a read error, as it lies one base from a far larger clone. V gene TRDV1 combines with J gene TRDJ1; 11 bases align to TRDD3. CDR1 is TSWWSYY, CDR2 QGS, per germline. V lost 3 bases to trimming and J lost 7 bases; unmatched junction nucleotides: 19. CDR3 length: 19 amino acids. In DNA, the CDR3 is TGTGCTCTTGGGGAGCCTTCCCGAACTGGGGGATATTTGGAGTTTAAACTCATCTTT. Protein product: CALGEPSRTGGYLEFKLIF.

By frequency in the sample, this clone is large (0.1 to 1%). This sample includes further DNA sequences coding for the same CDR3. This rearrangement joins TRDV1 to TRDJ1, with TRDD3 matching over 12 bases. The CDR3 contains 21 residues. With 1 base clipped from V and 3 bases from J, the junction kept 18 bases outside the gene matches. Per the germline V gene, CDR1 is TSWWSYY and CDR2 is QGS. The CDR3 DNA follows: TGTGCTCTTGGGGAACGACCACGACCCGCACTGGGGGATACTTTTCCCGATAAACTCATCTTT. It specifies CALGERPRPALGDTFPDKLIF.

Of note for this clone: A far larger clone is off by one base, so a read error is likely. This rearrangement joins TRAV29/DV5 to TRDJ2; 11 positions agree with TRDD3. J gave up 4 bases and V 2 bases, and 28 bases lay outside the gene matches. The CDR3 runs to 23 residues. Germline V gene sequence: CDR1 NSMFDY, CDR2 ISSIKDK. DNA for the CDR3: TGTGCAGCAAGGACAACTGTCCTACGTCACTGGGGGATATGGCCGGGGGAGACAGCACAACTCTTCTTT. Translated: CAARTTVLRHWGIWPGETAQLFF.

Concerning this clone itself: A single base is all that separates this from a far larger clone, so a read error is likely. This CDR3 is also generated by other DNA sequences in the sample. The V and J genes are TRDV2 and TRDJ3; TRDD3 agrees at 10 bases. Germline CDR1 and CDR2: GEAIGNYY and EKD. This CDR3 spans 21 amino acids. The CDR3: CACDTVTRGIRRTWDTRQMFF. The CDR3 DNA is TGTGCCTGTGACACCGTAACTAGGGGGATACGCAGAACCTGGGACACCAGACAGATGTTTTTC.

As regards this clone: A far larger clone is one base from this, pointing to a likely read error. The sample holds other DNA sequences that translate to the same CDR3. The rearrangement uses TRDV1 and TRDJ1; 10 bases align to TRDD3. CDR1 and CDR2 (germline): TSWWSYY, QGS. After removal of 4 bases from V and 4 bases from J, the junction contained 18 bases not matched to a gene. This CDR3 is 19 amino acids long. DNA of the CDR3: TGTGCTCTTGGGGCTAAATGGGATGGACTGGGGGATTGTGTCGATAAACTCATCTTT. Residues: CALGAKWDGLGDCVDKLIF.

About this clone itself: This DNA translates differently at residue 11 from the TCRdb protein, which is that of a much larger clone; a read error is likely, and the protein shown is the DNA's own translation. The CDR3 spells CALGGPWGIDHTDKLIF. CDR3 nucleotides: TGTGCTCTTGGGGGCCCTTGGGGGATCGACCACACCGATAAACTCATCTTT. The genes are TRDV1 and TRDJ1, with 8 bases that match TRDD3. CDR3 length: 17 residues. The junction had 10 bases not matched to a gene; V was cut back by 4 bases and J by 0 bases. Germline CDR1 and CDR2: TSWWSYY and QGS.

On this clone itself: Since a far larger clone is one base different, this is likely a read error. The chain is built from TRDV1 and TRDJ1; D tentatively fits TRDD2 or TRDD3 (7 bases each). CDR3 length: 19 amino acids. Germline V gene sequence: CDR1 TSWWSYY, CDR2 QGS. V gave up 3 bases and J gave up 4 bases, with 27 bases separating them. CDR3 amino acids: CALGDPFLAWIRNIDKLIF. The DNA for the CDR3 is TGTGCTCTTGGGGACCCCTTCCTCGCGTGGATACGCAATATCGATAAACTCATCTTT.

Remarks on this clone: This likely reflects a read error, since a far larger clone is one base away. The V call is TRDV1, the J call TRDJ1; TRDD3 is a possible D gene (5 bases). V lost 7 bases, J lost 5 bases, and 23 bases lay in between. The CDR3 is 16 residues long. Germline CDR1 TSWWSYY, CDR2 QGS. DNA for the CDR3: TGTGCTCTTGTTGTCCCGGACTCATCCCTGGGTGATAAACTCATCTTT. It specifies CALVVPDSSLGDKLIF.

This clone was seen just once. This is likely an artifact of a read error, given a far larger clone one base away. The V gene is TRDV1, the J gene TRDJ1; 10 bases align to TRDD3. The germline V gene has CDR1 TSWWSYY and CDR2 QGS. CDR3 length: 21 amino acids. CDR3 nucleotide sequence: TGTGCTCTTGGGGCCAGCTTCCCGACCTGGGGGATAACCCCGTACACCGATAAACCCATCTTT. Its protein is CALGASFPTWGITPYTDKPIF.

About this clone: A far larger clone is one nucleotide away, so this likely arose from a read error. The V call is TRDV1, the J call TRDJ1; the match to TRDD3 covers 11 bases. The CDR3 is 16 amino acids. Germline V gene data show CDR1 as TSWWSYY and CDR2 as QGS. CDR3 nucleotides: TGTGCCCGATTCCAGCTGGGGGATACCCCCACCGGTAAACTCATCTTT. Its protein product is CARFQLGDTPTGKLIF.

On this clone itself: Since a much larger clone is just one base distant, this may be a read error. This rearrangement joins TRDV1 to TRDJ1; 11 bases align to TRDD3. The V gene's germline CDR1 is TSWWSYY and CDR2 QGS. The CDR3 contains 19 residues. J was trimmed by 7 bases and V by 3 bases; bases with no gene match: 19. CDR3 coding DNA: TGTGCTCTTGGGGAGCCTTCCCGAACTGGGGGATATTGGGAGTGTAAACTCATCTTT. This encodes CALGEPSRTGGYWECKLIF.

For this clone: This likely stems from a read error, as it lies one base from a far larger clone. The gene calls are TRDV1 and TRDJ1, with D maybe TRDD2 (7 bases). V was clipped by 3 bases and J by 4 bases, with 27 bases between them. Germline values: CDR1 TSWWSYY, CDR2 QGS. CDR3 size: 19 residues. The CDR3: CALGDPFLARIHNIDKLIF. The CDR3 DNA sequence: TGTGCTCTTGGGGACCCCTTCCTCGCGAGGATACACAATATCGATAAACTCATCTTT.

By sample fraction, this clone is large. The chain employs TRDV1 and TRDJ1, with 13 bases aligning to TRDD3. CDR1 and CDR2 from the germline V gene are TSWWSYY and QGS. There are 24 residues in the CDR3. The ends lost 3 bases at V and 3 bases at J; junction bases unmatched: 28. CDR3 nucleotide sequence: TGTGCTCTTGGGGACCTCCTCGGGGGCTCCCGTACTGGGGGATACGCGGGGTTCCCCGATAAACTCATCTTT. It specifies CALGDLLGGSRTGGYAGFPDKLIF.

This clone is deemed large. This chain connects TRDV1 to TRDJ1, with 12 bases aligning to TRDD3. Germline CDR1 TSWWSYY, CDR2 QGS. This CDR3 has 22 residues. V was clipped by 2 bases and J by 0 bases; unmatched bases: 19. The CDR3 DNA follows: TGTGCTCTTGGGGAAGGCCTTCCTACCTCGTACTGGGGGATACCCTACACCGATAAACTCATCTTT. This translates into CALGEGLPTSYWGIPYTDKLIF.

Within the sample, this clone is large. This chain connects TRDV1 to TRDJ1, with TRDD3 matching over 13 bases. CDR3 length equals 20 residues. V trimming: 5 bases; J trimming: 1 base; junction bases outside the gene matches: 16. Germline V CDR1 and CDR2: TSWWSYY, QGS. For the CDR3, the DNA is TGTGCTCTTGGGTTACTTCCTACTGGGGGATACGCGAGGGTCACCGATAAACTCATCTTT. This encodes CALGLLPTGGYARVTDKLIF.

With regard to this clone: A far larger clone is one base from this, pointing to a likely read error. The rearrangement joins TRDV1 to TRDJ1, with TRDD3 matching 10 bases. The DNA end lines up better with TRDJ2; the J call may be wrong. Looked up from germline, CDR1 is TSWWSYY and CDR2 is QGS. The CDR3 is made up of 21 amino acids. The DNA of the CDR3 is TGTGCTCTTGGGGCCAGCTTCCCGACCTGGGGGATAACCCCGTACACCGATAAACTCTTCTTT. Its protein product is CALGASFPTWGITPYTDKLFF.

The CDR3 spells CALGEPSRTGGYWEDKLIF. The CDR3 bases are TGTGCTCTTGGGGAGCCTTCCCGAACTGGGGGATATTGGGAGGATAAACTCATCTTT. The genes are TRDV1 and TRDJ1; TRDD3 aligns across 11 bases. The trim removed 3 bases at V and 5 bases at J, leaving 17 bases unmatched. The CDR3 sequence is 19 residues long. Per germline, CDR1 TSWWSYY and CDR2 QGS.

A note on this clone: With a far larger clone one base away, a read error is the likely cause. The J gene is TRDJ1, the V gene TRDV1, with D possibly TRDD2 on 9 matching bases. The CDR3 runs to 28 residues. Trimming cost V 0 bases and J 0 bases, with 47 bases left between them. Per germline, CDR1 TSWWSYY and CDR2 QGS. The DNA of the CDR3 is TGTGCTCTTGGGGAACTCATCCCCCCCCCTTCCTACAAGGTGGATTTGAGGGATACGTTCGGGTACACCGATAAACTCATCTTT. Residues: CALGELIPPPSYKVDLRDTFGYTDKLIF.

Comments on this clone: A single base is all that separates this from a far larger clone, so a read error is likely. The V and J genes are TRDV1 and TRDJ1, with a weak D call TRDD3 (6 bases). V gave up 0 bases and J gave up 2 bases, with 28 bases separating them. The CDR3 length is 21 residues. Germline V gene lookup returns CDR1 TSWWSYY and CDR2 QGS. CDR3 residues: CALGELPRVEGLIRGTDKLIF. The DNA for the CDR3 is TGTGCTCTTGGGGAACTTCCGCGGGTGGAAGGGCTGATACGGGGGACCGATAAACTCATCTTT.

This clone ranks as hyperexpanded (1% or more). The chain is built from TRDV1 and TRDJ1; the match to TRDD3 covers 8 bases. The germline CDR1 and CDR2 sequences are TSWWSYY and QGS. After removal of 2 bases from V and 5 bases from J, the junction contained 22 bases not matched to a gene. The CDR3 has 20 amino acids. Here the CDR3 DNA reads TGTGCTCTTGGGGAAAGCTGCCCTTTAAACCGGGGGATAAAAAAAGATAAACTCATCTTT. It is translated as CALGESCPLNRGIKKDKLIF.